A selection of T cell receptor beta chains follows, all from one sample in a study of T cell repertoires in cytomegalovirus infection. Using its own MiXCR run on the reads, TCRdb lists one record per CDR3 protein. The data contain around 490,000 distinct CDR3 sequences, around 27% of them singletons. Sequenced: PBMCs. The receptors were sampled from a human donor in good health (CMV status not recorded). Some clones in this sample may be carry-over from other donors' samples. Each CDR3 is given with its conserved first and last residue. A D gene is named only where the DNA matches it firmly. Size is stated for part of the rows, as once, few or many counts, or as a class when the clone is expanded.

>-|TRBJ1-2|-|TRBV24-1
TGTGCCGCGGGAGACTACTATGGCTACACCTTC
CAAGDYYGYTF
>-|TRBJ1-1|-|TRBV28
TGTGCCAGCACCGGGGACACGGACACAGAAGCTTTCTTT
CASTGDTDTEAFF
>TRBD1|TRBJ1-1|-|TRBV28
TGTGCCAGCAGTTTGGTCAGGGGGGTCGGGACTGAAGCTTTCTTT
CASSLVRGVGTEAFF
>-|TRBJ2-1|many|TRBV7-2
TGTGCCAGCAGCTCTGACTGGTCCGGGGGTGAGCAGTTCTTC
CASSSDWSGGEQFF
>TRBD1|TRBJ1-1|-|TRBV7-2
TGTGCCAGCAGCTTAAGGACAGGGCAAATGAACACTGAAGCTTTCTTT
CASSLRTGQMNTEAFF
>-|TRBJ1-5|-|TRBV20-1
TGCAGTGCTAGAGACCTAAGGGATCAGCCCCAGCATTTT
CSARDLRDQPQHF
>-|TRBJ1-4|-|TRBV12-3/TRBV12-4
TGTGCCAGCAGACAACTTAATGAAAAACTGTTTTTT
CASRQLNEKLFF
>TRBD1|TRBJ1-3|many|TRBV7-2
TGTGCCAGCAGCGGCCGACAGGGATCCTCTGGAAACACCATATATTTT
CASSGRQGSSGNTIYF
>TRBD1|TRBJ1-1|-|TRBV5-4
TGTGCCAGCAGCTTGGGGTTGAGACAGGGGCTGAACACTGAAGCTTTCTTT
CASSLGLRQGLNTEAFF
>-|TRBJ2-7|-|TRBV4-2
TGTGCCAGCAGCCGAAGCTCGGACAGCTCCTACGAGCAGTACTTC
CASSRSSDSSYEQYF
>-|TRBJ2-1|-|TRBV20-1
TGCAGTGCTAGAGTGGGAGTTGAGCAGTTCTTC
CSARVGVEQFF
>TRBD1|TRBJ1-4|few|TRBV7-2
TGTGCCAGCAGCTTGACAGGGGGCGCTTATGAAAAACTGTTTTTT
CASSLTGGAYEKLFF
>-|TRBJ2-3|-|TRBV7-8
TGTGCCAGGATAGCGGATACGCAGTATTTT
CARIADTQYF
>-|TRBJ2-1|many|TRBV7-8
TGTGCCAGCAGCTTCACCGGGGGATACAATGAGCAGTTCTTC
CASSFTGGYNEQFF
>-|TRBJ1-2|-|TRBV12-3/TRBV12-4
TGTGCCAGCACCCCGGGCAGAAGACTAAACTATGGCTACACCTTC
CASTPGRRLNYGYTF
>-|TRBJ2-2|-|TRBV7-2
TGTGCCAGCAGCTTAAGTATGTCGGAAACCGGGGAGCTGTTTTTT
CASSLSMSETGELFF
>TRBD1|TRBJ1-1|-|TRBV11-3
TGTGCCAGCAGCTCGTCCCGGGACAGGGGCGGCACTGAAGCTTTCTTT
CASSSSRDRGGTEAFF
>-|TRBJ2-7|few|TRBV9
TGTGCCAGCAGCCCACAAATCGCGGACGGCGAGCAGTACTTC
CASSPQIADGEQYF
>-|TRBJ2-5|-|TRBV7-2
TGTGCCAGCAGCACTCAAGGGGGTCCCACTGGGGGGACCCAGTACTTC
CASSTQGGPTGGTQYF
>-|TRBJ2-7|-|TRBV28
TGTGCCAGCAGTATGTTGGGCCCGAGCTCCTACGAGCAGTACTTC
CASSMLGPSSYEQYF
>-|TRBJ2-4|-|TRBV11-3
TGTGCCAGCAGCCCTCTGCCGGGGCTAGCCAAAAACATTCAGTACTTC
CASSPLPGLAKNIQYF
>-|TRBJ2-2|few|TRBV12-3/TRBV12-4
TGTGCCAGCAGTTTCGGCGGGTCGAACACCGGGGAGCTGTTTTTT
CASSFGGSNTGELFF
>-|TRBJ1-6|-|TRBV7-9
TGTGCCAGCAGCCCAGAGACAGTCTATTCACCCCTCCACTTT
CASSPETVYSPLHF
>-|TRBJ1-3|few|TRBV29-1
TGCAGCGTTGCTCAGAGCTCTGGAAACACCATATATTTT
CSVAQSSGNTIYF
>TRBD1|TRBJ2-3|few|TRBV28
TGTGCCAGCAACAGACAGGGAACAGATACGCAGTATTTT
CASNRQGTDTQYF
>TRBD2|TRBJ2-1|-|TRBV7-2
TGTGCCAGCAGCCCCTTGGGCGGGAGGGGTGAGCAGTTCTTC
CASSPLGGRGEQFF
>TRBD2|TRBJ2-1|few|TRBV6-2/TRBV6-3
TGTGCCAGCAGTTACTCGTCGGGGACTAGCGTGAACAATGAGCAGTTCTTC
CASSYSSGTSVNNEQFF
>-|TRBJ1-2|few|TRBV12-3/TRBV12-4
TGTGCCAGCAGTTCCCACCCTGGGGCAGGCCCCTCACTCAACTATGGCTACACCTTC
CASSSHPGAGPSLNYGYTF
>TRBD2|TRBJ2-1|few|TRBV12-3/TRBV12-4
TGTGCCAGCAGTTCAAGATCGGGACTAGCGGGATTAATGAATGAGCAGTTCTTC
CASSSRSGLAGLMNEQFF
>-|TRBJ2-3|few|TRBV7-2
TGTGCCAGCACCTCCAAAAGCAGGGGTACAGATACGCAGTATTTT
CASTSKSRGTDTQYF
>-|TRBJ2-5|-|TRBV6-2/TRBV6-3
TGTGCCAGCAGTTTTAAGGACTTGGAGACCCAGTACTTC
CASSFKDLETQYF
>-|TRBJ1-2|-|TRBV12-5
TGTGCTAGTGGTCTCCCGGATTTGGTCTATGGCTACACCTTC
CASGLPDLVYGYTF
>-|TRBJ1-1|few|TRBV19
TGTGCCAGTAGTAATAGAATGAGCACTGAAGCTTTCTTT
CASSNRMSTEAFF
>-|TRBJ1-2|few|TRBV6-1
TGTGCCAGCAGTTGGGACGGGGGTAACTATGGCTACACCTTC
CASSWDGGNYGYTF
>TRBD2|TRBJ2-4|-|TRBV11-2
TGTGCCAGCAGCTTTAGCGGGAGAGCCAAAAACATTCAGTACTTC
CASSFSGRAKNIQYF